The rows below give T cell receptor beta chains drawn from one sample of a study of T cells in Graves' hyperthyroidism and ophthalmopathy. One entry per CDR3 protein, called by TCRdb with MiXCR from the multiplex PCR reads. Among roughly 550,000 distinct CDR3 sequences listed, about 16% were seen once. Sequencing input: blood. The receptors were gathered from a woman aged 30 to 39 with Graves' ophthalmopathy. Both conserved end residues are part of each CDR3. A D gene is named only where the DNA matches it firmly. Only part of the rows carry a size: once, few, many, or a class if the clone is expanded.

cdr3_nt: TGTGCCAGCAGTTACTCGGCAGGGATTGATCAGCCCCAGCATTTT
cdr3_aa: CASSYSAGIDQPQHF
clone_size: many
j_call: TRBJ1-5
d_call: NA
v_call: TRBV6-5

cdr3_nt: TGCGCCAGCAGCTTGGGGACCGCGGGGGAGCAGTACTTC
cdr3_aa: CASSLGTAGEQYF
clone_size: many
j_call: TRBJ2-7
d_call: NA
v_call: TRBV5-1

cdr3_nt: TGTGCCAGCAGCTCCCTCATGACTAGCGGGTTAACCTACGAGCAGTACTTC
cdr3_aa: CASSSLMTSGLTYEQYF
clone_size: few
j_call: TRBJ2-7
d_call: TRBD2
v_call: TRBV6-2/TRBV6-3

cdr3_nt: TGCAGTGCTACTGGGGGACAGCTAGCCAAAAACATTCAGTACTTC
cdr3_aa: CSATGGQLAKNIQYF
clone_size: NA
j_call: TRBJ2-4
d_call: TRBD1
v_call: TRBV20-1

cdr3_nt: TGTGCCACTCAACACTCGATAAGCGAGCAGTACTTC
cdr3_aa: CATQHSISEQYF
clone_size: NA
j_call: TRBJ2-7
d_call: NA
v_call: TRBV10-3

cdr3_nt: TGTGCCACCAGCAGAGTGCGGGGTGCTTTTTCACCCCTCCACTTT
cdr3_aa: CATSRVRGAFSPLHF
clone_size: NA
j_call: TRBJ1-6
d_call: NA
v_call: TRBV15

cdr3_nt: TGTGCCAGCAGCCAGGCGATCAATGAGCAGTTCTTC
cdr3_aa: CASSQAINEQFF
clone_size: many
j_call: TRBJ2-1
d_call: NA
v_call: TRBV3-1

cdr3_nt: TGTGCCAGCAGCACCACCCGGGGGCTGGGGGGCACCATATATTTT
cdr3_aa: CASSTTRGLGGTIYF
clone_size: NA
j_call: TRBJ1-3
d_call: NA
v_call: TRBV7-8

cdr3_nt: TGTGCCAGCAGCGAGGGCCCTCAACACAGATACGAGCAGTACTTC
cdr3_aa: CASSEGPQHRYEQYF
clone_size: many
j_call: TRBJ2-7
d_call: NA
v_call: TRBV9

cdr3_nt: TGTGCCAGCAGCTCCAAAAACCTAGCGCACCCGGAGGATACGCAGTATTTT
cdr3_aa: CASSSKNLAHPEDTQYF
clone_size: NA
j_call: TRBJ2-3
d_call: NA
v_call: TRBV7-9

cdr3_nt: TGTGCCAGCAGCTTAATACCGGGACTAGCGGGAGGTATTGGGGCCAACGTCCTGACTTTC
cdr3_aa: CASSLIPGLAGGIGANVLTF
clone_size: NA
j_call: TRBJ2-6
d_call: TRBD2
v_call: TRBV7-3

cdr3_nt: TGTGCCAGCAGCGTCGGGGGGATCTTGTACAATGAGCAGTTCTTC
cdr3_aa: CASSVGGILYNEQFF
clone_size: NA
j_call: TRBJ2-1
d_call: TRBD2
v_call: TRBV9

cdr3_nt: TGTGCCAGCTCACCACGGGCTGGGGGGCTTTTCAGCGGGGACACCATATATTTT
cdr3_aa: CASSPRAGGLFSGDTIYF
clone_size: NA
j_call: TRBJ1-3
d_call: NA
v_call: TRBV18

cdr3_nt: TGTGCCAGCAGTTACTCGATGCGGGTGACCTACGAGCAGTACTTC
cdr3_aa: CASSYSMRVTYEQYF
clone_size: NA
j_call: TRBJ2-7
d_call: NA
v_call: TRBV6-2/TRBV6-3

cdr3_nt: TGTGCCAGCAGATCTAAAGCGGGAGGGGCCTACAATGAGCAGTTCTTC
cdr3_aa: CASRSKAGGAYNEQFF
clone_size: many
j_call: TRBJ2-1
d_call: TRBD2
v_call: TRBV11-1

cdr3_nt: TGTGCCAGCAGTAACACAGCCGGCGAGCAGTACTTC
cdr3_aa: CASSNTAGEQYF
clone_size: many
j_call: TRBJ2-7
d_call: NA
v_call: TRBV28

cdr3_nt: TGTGCCACGGCCGGGGGCGAATACCTAGGCACTGAAGCTTTCTTT
cdr3_aa: CATAGGEYLGTEAFF
clone_size: NA
j_call: TRBJ1-1
d_call: NA
v_call: TRBV19

cdr3_nt: TGTGCCACCAGTGATCACGGACAGGTAAACATTCAGTACTTC
cdr3_aa: CATSDHGQVNIQYF
clone_size: NA
j_call: TRBJ2-4
d_call: TRBD1
v_call: TRBV24-1

cdr3_nt: TGTGCCAGCAGTTGGACAGAGTCGTACGAGCAGTACTTC
cdr3_aa: CASSWTESYEQYF
clone_size: NA
j_call: TRBJ2-7
d_call: NA
v_call: TRBV6-2/TRBV6-3

cdr3_nt: TGTGCCGGGGGATTAACTAGCGACCTTAGGGCTGAGCAGTTCTTC
cdr3_aa: CAGGLTSDLRAEQFF
clone_size: many
j_call: TRBJ2-1
d_call: TRBD2
v_call: TRBV6-1

cdr3_nt: TGTGCCAGCAGCCCCCCTCTGATTAACTATGGCTACACCTTC
cdr3_aa: CASSPPLINYGYTF
clone_size: few
j_call: TRBJ1-2
d_call: NA
v_call: TRBV7-2

cdr3_nt: TGTGCCAGCAGCGTCGGGACTAGCGGGAGGGCAAGGGGGGAGACCCAGTACTTC
cdr3_aa: CASSVGTSGRARGETQYF
clone_size: many
j_call: TRBJ2-5
d_call: TRBD2
v_call: TRBV7-2

cdr3_nt: TGTGCCAGCAGCTTTGTCAGGATGGCATACAATGAGCAGTTCTTC
cdr3_aa: CASSFVRMAYNEQFF
clone_size: few
j_call: TRBJ2-1
d_call: NA
v_call: TRBV5-6

cdr3_nt: TGTGCCAGCAGCTTTGAGGGATTTAGAACAGATACGCAGTATTTT
cdr3_aa: CASSFEGFRTDTQYF
clone_size: many
j_call: TRBJ2-3
d_call: NA
v_call: TRBV11-2

cdr3_nt: TGCAGTGCTAGACCAGGACAGGAGATTAACTATGGCTACACCTTC
cdr3_aa: CSARPGQEINYGYTF
clone_size: few
j_call: TRBJ1-2
d_call: TRBD1
v_call: TRBV20-1

cdr3_nt: TGTGCCAGCAGTTTCCGGGGGGCACAAGAGACCCAGTACTTC
cdr3_aa: CASSFRGAQETQYF
clone_size: few
j_call: TRBJ2-5
d_call: NA
v_call: TRBV12-3/TRBV12-4

cdr3_nt: TGTGCCAGTCGGGGGGCGCTTAGCTCCTACAATGAGCAGTTCTTC
cdr3_aa: CASRGALSSYNEQFF
clone_size: NA
j_call: TRBJ2-1
d_call: NA
v_call: TRBV5-6

cdr3_nt: TGTGCCAGCAGTTCGACTAGACGCTACGAGCAGTACTTC
cdr3_aa: CASSSTRRYEQYF
clone_size: many
j_call: TRBJ2-7
d_call: NA
v_call: TRBV27

cdr3_nt: TGTGCCATCAGGGAAGTTGAAGGTGGCTACACCTTC
cdr3_aa: CAIREVEGGYTF
clone_size: once
j_call: TRBJ1-2
d_call: NA
v_call: TRBV10-3

cdr3_nt: TGTGCCACAAGGGGGCAGGGGGCGACGAACGAGCAGTACTTC
cdr3_aa: CATRGQGATNEQYF
clone_size: NA
j_call: TRBJ2-7
d_call: TRBD1
v_call: TRBV27

cdr3_nt: TGTGCCAGCAGTCGCACAGGGGGTGAGCAGTACTTC
cdr3_aa: CASSRTGGEQYF
clone_size: many
j_call: TRBJ2-7
d_call: TRBD1
v_call: TRBV12-3/TRBV12-4

cdr3_nt: TGTGCCAGTAGTGGGACAGGGGAAAACTATGGCTACACCTTC
cdr3_aa: CASSGTGENYGYTF
clone_size: NA
j_call: TRBJ1-2
d_call: TRBD1
v_call: TRBV19

cdr3_nt: TGTGCCAGCAGCCAAGAACCCCTCCATTCACTCACCGGGGAGCTGTTTTTT
cdr3_aa: CASSQEPLHSLTGELFF
clone_size: few
j_call: TRBJ2-2
d_call: NA
v_call: TRBV3-1

cdr3_nt: TGTGCCAGCAGTCCCGCTAGCGGGACCGCCTACGAGCAGTACTTC
cdr3_aa: CASSPASGTAYEQYF
clone_size: many
j_call: TRBJ2-7
d_call: TRBD2
v_call: TRBV12-3/TRBV12-4

cdr3_nt: TGTGCCAGCAGTGAACGGGTGGCAGGGGCTCAGCCCCAGCATTTT
cdr3_aa: CASSERVAGAQPQHF
clone_size: few
j_call: TRBJ1-5
d_call: NA
v_call: TRBV6-1

cdr3_nt: TGTGCCAGCAGCCAGACAGCCAATAATTCACCCCTCCACTTT
cdr3_aa: CASSQTANNSPLHF
clone_size: many
j_call: TRBJ1-6
d_call: NA
v_call: TRBV3-1

cdr3_nt: TGCAGTGCCCTCCCCACTGAACCCTCCACAGATACGCAGTATTTT
cdr3_aa: CSALPTEPSTDTQYF
clone_size: many
j_call: TRBJ2-3
d_call: NA
v_call: TRBV20-1

cdr3_nt: TGTGCCAGCAGCCAGGGGAATGAAAAACTGTTTTTT
cdr3_aa: CASSQGNEKLFF
clone_size: few
j_call: TRBJ1-4
d_call: NA
v_call: TRBV6-1

cdr3_nt: TGTGCCAGCAGCTTATTACATGGCTACACCTTC
cdr3_aa: CASSLLHGYTF
clone_size: NA
j_call: TRBJ1-2
d_call: NA
v_call: TRBV5-6

cdr3_nt: TGTGCCAGCTCCACGGAGGGTGCCTACAATGAGCAGTTCTTC
cdr3_aa: CASSTEGAYNEQFF
clone_size: many
j_call: TRBJ2-1
d_call: NA
v_call: TRBV18

cdr3_nt: TGTGCCAGCAGCCCCCCCGCCGGACTGAAATATAACACCATATATTTT
cdr3_aa: CASSPPAGLKYNTIYF
clone_size: NA
j_call: TRBJ1-3
d_call: NA
v_call: TRBV7-2

cdr3_nt: TGCGCCAGCAGCCAAGATTGGACGGACATACCAGATGAAAAACTGTTTTTT
cdr3_aa: CASSQDWTDIPDEKLFF
clone_size: NA
j_call: TRBJ1-4
d_call: NA
v_call: TRBV4-3

cdr3_nt: TGTGCCAGCAGCTTTGGGGCAGGGCAAGAGACCCAGTACTTC
cdr3_aa: CASSFGAGQETQYF
clone_size: NA
j_call: TRBJ2-5
d_call: NA
v_call: TRBV5-6

cdr3_nt: TGTGCCACCAGCAGAGTCCCAGGGGAGCATAATGAAAAACTGTTTTTT
cdr3_aa: CATSRVPGEHNEKLFF
clone_size: NA
j_call: TRBJ1-4
d_call: NA
v_call: TRBV15

cdr3_nt: TGTGCCAGCAGATCCTCTTTGCGGGGGAAACTGTTTTTT
cdr3_aa: CASRSSLRGKLFF
clone_size: few
j_call: TRBJ1-4
d_call: NA
v_call: TRBV12-3/TRBV12-4

cdr3_nt: TGTGCCAGCTCACCTGGGACTAGCGGGTTAAATGGGGAGCAGTACTTC
cdr3_aa: CASSPGTSGLNGEQYF
clone_size: many
j_call: TRBJ2-7
d_call: TRBD2
v_call: TRBV18

cdr3_nt: TGCAGTGCTAGAGATCAGGCGTTGCTGTGGGAGACCCAGTACTTC
cdr3_aa: CSARDQALLWETQYF
clone_size: NA
j_call: TRBJ2-5
d_call: NA
v_call: TRBV20-1

cdr3_nt: TGCAGTGCCTCCGTAGACCCCAGTAGTACCTACTACGAGCAGTACTTC
cdr3_aa: CSASVDPSSTYYEQYF
clone_size: NA
j_call: TRBJ2-7
d_call: NA
v_call: TRBV20-1

cdr3_nt: TGTGCCAGCAGCTTAGTTAGCGGGAGTGGGGTAGATACGCAGTATTTT
cdr3_aa: CASSLVSGSGVDTQYF
clone_size: few
j_call: TRBJ2-3
d_call: TRBD2
v_call: TRBV7-2